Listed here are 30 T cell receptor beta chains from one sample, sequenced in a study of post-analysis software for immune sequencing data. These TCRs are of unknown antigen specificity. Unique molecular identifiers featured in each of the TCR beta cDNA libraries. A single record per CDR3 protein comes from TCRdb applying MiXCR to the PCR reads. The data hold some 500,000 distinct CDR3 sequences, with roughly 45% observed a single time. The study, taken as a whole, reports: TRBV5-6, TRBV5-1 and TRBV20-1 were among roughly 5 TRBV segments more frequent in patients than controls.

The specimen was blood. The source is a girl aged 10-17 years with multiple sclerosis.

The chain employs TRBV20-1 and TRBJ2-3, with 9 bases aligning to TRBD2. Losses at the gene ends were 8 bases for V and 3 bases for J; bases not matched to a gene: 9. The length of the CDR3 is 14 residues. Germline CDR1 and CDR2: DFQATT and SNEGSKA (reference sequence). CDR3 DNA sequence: TGCAGTACCTTTGCGGGAGGGCCAACAGATACGCAGTATTTT. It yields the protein CSTFAGGPTDTQYF.

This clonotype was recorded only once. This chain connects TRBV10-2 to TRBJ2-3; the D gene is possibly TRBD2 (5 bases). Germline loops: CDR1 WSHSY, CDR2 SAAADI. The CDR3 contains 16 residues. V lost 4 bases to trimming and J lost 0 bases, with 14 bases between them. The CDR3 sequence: CASSGHPSGSTDTQYF. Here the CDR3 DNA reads TGCGCCAGCAGTGGTCACCCAAGCGGTAGCACAGATACGCAGTATTTT.

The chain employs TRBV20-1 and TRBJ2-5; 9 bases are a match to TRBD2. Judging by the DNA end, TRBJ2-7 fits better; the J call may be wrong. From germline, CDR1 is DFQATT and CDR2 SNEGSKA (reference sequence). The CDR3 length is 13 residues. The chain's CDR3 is CSASTSGYYEQYF. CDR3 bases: TGCAGTGCTAGTACTAGCGGGTACTACGAGCAGTACTTC.

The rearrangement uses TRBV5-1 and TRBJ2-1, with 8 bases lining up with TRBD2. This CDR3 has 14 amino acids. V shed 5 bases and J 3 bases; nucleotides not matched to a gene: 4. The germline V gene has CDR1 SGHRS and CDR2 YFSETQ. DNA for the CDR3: TGCGCCAGCAGACTAGCGGAAAGCTACAATGAGCAGTTCTTC. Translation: CASRLAESYNEQFF.

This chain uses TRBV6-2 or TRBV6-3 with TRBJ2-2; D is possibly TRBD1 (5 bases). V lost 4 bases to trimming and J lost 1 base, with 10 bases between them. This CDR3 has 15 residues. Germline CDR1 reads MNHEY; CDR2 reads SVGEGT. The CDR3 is CASSSLGQNTGELFF. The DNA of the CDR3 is TGTGCCAGCAGTTCCCTCGGACAGAACACCGGGGAGCTGTTTTTT.

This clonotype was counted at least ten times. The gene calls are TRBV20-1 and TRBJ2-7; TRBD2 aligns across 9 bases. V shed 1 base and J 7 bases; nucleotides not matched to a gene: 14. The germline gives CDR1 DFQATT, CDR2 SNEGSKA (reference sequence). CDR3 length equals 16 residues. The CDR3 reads CSARGETSGPHTEQYF. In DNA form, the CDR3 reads TGCAGTGCTAGAGGGGAGACTAGCGGACCCCATACAGAGCAGTACTTC.

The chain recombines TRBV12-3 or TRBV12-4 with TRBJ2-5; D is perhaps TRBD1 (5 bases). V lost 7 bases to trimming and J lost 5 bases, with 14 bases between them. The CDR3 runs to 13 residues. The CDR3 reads CASTLGAGETQYF. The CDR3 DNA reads TGTGCCAGCACCCTTGGGGCCGGGGAGACCCAGTACTTC.

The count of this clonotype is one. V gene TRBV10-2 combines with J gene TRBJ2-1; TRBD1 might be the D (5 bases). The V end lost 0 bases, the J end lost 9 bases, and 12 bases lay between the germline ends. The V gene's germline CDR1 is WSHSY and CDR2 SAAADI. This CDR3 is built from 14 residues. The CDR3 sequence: CASSESRERGEQFF. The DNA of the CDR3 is TGCGCCAGCAGTGAGTCCAGGGAAAGGGGTGAGCAGTTCTTC.

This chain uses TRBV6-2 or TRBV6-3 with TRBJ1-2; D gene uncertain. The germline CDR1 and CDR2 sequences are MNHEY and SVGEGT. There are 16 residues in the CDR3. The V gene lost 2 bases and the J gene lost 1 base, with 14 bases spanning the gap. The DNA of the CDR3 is TGTGCCAGCAGTTACGAATCGGGCAGAAGTAACTATGGCTACACCTTC. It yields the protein CASSYESGRSNYGYTF.

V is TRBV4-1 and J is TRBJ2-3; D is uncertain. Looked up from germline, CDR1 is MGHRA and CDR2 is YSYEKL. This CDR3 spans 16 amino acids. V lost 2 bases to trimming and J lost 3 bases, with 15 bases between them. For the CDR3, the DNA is TGCGCCAGCAGCCAACTTCGCGTTTGGCAGACAGATACGCAGTATTTT. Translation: CASSQLRVWQTDTQYF.

The CDR3 spells CSAFTASGRPNEQFF. The CDR3 region has the DNA TGCAGTGCTTTCACCGCTAGCGGGAGGCCTAATGAGCAGTTCTTC. The rearrangement links TRBV20-1 to TRBJ2-1; 11 bases line up with TRBD2. CDR1 DFQATT and CDR2 SNEGSKA come from the germline V gene (reference sequence). The CDR3 covers 15 residues. Losses at the gene ends were 5 bases for V and 7 bases for J; bases not matched to a gene: 10.

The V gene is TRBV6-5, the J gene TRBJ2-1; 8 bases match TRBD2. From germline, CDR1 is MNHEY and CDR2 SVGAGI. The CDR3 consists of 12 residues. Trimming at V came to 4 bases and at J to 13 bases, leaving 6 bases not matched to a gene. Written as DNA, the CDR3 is TGTGCCAGCAGTTCTCCGGGACTAGTACAGTTCTTC. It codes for CASSSPGLVQFF.

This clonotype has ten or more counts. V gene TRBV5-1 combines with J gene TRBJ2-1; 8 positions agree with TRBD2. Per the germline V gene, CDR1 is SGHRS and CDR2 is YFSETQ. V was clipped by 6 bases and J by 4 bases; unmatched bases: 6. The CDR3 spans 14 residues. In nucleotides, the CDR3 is TGCGCCAGCACTAACAGCGGGGGATACAATGAGCAGTTCTTC. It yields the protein CASTNSGGYNEQFF.

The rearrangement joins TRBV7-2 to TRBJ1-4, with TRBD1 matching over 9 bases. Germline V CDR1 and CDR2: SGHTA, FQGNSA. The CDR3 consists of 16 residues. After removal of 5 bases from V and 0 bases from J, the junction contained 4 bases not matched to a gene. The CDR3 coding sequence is TGTGCCAGCAGCGCTCGGACAGGGGCAACTAATGAAAAACTGTTTTTT. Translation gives CASSARTGATNEKLFF.

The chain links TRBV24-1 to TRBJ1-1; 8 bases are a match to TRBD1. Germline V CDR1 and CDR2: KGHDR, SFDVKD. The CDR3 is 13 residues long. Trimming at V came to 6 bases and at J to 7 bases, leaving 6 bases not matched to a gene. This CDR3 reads CATSTGGSSEAFF. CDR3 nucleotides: TGTGCCACCAGTACAGGGGGGTCGAGTGAAGCTTTCTTT.

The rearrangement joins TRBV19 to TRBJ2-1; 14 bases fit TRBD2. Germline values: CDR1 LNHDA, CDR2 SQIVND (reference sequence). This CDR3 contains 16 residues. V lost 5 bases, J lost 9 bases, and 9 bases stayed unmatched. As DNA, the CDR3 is TGTGCCAGTAGTTTGGGACTAGCGGGAGTCCAGCGTGAGCAGTTCTTC. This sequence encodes CASSLGLAGVQREQFF.

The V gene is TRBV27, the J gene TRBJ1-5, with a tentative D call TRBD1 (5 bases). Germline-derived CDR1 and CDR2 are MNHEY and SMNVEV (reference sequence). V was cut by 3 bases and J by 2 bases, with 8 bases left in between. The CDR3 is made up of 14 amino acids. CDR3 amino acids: CASSFRAGNQPQHF. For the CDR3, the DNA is TGTGCCAGCAGTTTCAGGGCTGGCAATCAGCCCCAGCATTTT.

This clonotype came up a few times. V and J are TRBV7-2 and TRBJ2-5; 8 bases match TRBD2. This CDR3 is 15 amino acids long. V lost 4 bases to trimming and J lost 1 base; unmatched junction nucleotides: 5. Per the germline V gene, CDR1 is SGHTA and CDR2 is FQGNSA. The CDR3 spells CASSSSSGLQETQYF. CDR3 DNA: TGTGCCAGCAGCTCTTCTAGCGGGCTCCAAGAGACCCAGTACTTC. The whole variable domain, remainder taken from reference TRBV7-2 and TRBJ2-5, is GAGVSQSPSNKVTEKGKDVELRCDPISGHTALYWYRQSLGQGLEFLIYFQGNSAPDKSGLPSDRFSAERTGGSVSTLTIQRTQQEDSAVYLCASSSSSGLQETQYFGPGTRLLVL.

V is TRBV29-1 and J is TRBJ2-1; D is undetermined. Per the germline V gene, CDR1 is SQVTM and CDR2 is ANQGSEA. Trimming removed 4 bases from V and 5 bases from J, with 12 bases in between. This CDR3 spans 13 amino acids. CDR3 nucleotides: TGCAGCGTTGTTATAGACTTCGACAATGAGCAGTTCTTC. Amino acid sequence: CSVVIDFDNEQFF.

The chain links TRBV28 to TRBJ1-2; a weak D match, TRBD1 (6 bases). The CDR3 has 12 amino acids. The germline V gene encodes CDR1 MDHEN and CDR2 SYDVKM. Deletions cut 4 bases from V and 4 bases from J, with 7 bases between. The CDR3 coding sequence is TGTGCCAGCAGTTGGACAGCCTATGGCTACACCTTC. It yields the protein CASSWTAYGYTF.

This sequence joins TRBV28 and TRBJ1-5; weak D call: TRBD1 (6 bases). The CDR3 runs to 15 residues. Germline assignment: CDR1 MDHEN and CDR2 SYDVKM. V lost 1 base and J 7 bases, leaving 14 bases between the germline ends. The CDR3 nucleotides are TGTGCCAGCAGTTTATTAAGGGGGGGGCAGCAGCCCCAGCATTTT. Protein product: CASSLLRGGQQPQHF. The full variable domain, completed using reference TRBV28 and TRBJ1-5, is DVKVTQSSRYLVKRTGEKVFLECVQDMDHENMFWYRQDPGLGLRLIYFSYDVKMKEKGDIPEGYSVSREKKERFSLILESASTNQTSMYLCASSLLRGGQQPQHFGDGTRLSIL.

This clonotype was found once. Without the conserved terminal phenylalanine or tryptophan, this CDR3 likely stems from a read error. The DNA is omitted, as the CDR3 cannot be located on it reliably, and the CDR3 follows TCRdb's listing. The CDR3 region is CSASRLAGPGMSSSS. The chain uses TRBV20-1 and TRBJ2-1; the DNA was not compared with TRBD2, the D call given in the table. The CDR3 is 15 amino acids long, termini counted. Looked up from germline, CDR1 is DFQATT and CDR2 is SNEGSKA (reference sequence).

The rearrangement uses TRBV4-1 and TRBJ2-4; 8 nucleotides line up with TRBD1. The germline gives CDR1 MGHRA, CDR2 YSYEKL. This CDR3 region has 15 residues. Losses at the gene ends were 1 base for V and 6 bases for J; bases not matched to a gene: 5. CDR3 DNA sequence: TGCGCCAGCAGCCAAGGGACAGGGTACAGAAACATTCAGTACTTC. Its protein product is CASSQGTGYRNIQYF.

The CDR3 DNA reads as TGTGCCAGCAGCTTGCCGGGGGCAGTTAACTATGGCTACACCTTC. This gives the protein CASSLPGAVNYGYTF. The chain has TRBV5-6 and TRBJ1-2; maybe TRBD1 (6 bases). From germline, CDR1 is SGHDT and CDR2 YYEEEE. The V gene lost 1 base and the J gene lost 1 base, with 11 bases spanning the gap. The CDR3 is 15 amino acids.

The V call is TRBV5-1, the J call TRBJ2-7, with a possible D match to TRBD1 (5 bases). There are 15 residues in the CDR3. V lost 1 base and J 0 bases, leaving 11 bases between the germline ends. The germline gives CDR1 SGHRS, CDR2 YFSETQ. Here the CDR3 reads CASSLTRQNSYEQYF. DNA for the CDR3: TGCGCCAGCAGCTTGACTCGACAGAACTCCTACGAGCAGTACTTC.

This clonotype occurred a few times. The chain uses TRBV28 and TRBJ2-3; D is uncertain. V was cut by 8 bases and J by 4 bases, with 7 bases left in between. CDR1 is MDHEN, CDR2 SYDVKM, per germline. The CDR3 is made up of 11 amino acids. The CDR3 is CASENPDTQYF. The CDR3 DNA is TGTGCCAGCGAAAATCCAGATACGCAGTATTTT.

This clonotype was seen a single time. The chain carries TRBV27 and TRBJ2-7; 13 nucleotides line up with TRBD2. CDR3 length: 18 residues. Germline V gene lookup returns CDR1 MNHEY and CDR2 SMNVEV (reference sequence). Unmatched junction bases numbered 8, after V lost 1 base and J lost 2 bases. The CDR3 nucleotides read TGTGCCAGCAGTTTATACGTAGGGACTAGCGGGAAGACCTACGAGCAGTACTTC. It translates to CASSLYVGTSGKTYEQYF.

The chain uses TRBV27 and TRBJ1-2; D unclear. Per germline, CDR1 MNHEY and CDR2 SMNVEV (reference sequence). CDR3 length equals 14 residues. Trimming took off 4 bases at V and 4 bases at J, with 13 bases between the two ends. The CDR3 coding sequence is TGTGCCAGCAGTTCCAATTTTCTCGGCTATGGCTACACCTTC. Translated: CASSSNFLGYGYTF.

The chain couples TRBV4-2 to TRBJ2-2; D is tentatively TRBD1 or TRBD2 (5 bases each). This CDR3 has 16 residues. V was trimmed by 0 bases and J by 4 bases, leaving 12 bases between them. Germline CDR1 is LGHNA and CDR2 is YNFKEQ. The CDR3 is CASSQESVGTTGELFF. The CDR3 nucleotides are TGTGCCAGCAGCCAAGAGTCCGTAGGGACCACCGGGGAGCTGTTTTTT.

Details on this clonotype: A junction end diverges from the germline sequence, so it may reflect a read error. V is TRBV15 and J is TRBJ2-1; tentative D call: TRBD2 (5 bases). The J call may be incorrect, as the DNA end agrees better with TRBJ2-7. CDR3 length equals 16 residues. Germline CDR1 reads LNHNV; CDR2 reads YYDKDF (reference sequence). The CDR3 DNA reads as TGTGCCACCAGCGGAGAACCGGGATTTCTACTAAATGAGCAGTACTTC. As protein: CATSGEPGFLLNEQYF.